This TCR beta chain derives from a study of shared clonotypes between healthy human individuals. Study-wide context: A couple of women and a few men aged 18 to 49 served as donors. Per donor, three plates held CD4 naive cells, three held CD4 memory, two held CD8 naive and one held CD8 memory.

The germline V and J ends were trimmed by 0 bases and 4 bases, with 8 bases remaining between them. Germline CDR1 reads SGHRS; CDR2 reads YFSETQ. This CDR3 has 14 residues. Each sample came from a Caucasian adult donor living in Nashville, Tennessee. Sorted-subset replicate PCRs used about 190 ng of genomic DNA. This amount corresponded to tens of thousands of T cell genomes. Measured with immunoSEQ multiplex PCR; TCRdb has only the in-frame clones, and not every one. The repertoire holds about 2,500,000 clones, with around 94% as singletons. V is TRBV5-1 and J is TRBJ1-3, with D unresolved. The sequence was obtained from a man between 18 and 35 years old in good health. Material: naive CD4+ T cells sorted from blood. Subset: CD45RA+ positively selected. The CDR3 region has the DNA TGCGCCAGCAGCTTGGATCAGGTGGGAAACACCATATATTTT. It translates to CASSLDQVGNTIYF. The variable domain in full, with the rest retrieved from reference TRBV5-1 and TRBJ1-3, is KAGVTQTPRYLIKTRGQQVTLSCSPISGHRSVSWYQQTPGQGLQFLFEYFSETQRNKGNFPGRFSGRQFSNSRSEMNVSTLELGDSALYLCASSLDQVGNTIYFGEGSWLTVV.